Below, 26 T cell receptor beta chains from the same sample are listed, as sequenced in a study of siplizumab effects on memory and regulatory T cells (dated by TCRdb to the late 2010s). Preparation of the library involved the immunoSEQ multiplex PCR assay. TCRdb mirrors the immuneACCESS table, restricted to in-frame sequences. Some clones are absent from its copies; in checked studies, under half trace to an unresolved V gene, and the reason for the others is unknown. The sample profile shows about 100,000 clones; about 91% of them were found once. The ten largest clones take up roughly 0.78% of the sample. The sample was Tregs sorted from blood. The receptors here all came from a human donor in good health.

V gene TRBV5-1 combines with J gene TRBJ2-5; 7 bases are shared with TRBD1. J lost 2 bases, V lost 2 bases, and 3 bases had no gene match. This CDR3 is built from 14 residues. The germline V gene has CDR1 SGHRS and CDR2 YFSETQ. The CDR3 coding sequence is TGCGCCAGCAGCTTTTGGGACAGTCAAGAGACCCAGTACTTC. Translation: CASSFWDSQETQYF. The variable domain in full, completed from reference TRBV5-1 and TRBJ2-5, reads KAGVTQTPRYLIKTRGQQVTLSCSPISGHRSVSWYQQTPGQGLQFLFEYFSETQRNKGNFPGRFSGRQFSNSRSEMNVSTLELGDSALYLCASSFWDSQETQYFGPGTRLLVL.

This chain joins TRBV10-3 and TRBJ1-1; tentative D call: TRBD1 (6 bases). With 5 bases removed from V and 3 bases from J, the gap between germline ends came to 10 bases. The CDR3 sequence is 13 residues long. From germline, CDR1 is ENHRY and CDR2 SYGVKD. The CDR3 loop reads CAISPRQDTEAFF. The CDR3 nucleotides are TGTGCCATCAGTCCTAGACAGGACACTGAAGCTTTCTTT.

This chain joins TRBV7-9 and TRBJ2-1; 10 positions agree with TRBD2. J gave up 1 base and V 3 bases, and 9 bases lay outside the gene matches. The CDR3 is made up of 18 amino acids. Germline V CDR1 and CDR2: SEHNR, FQNEAQ (reference sequence). CDR3 DNA sequence: TGTGCCAGCAGCTTTCTATCCGGACTAGCGGCTTCCTACAATGAGCAGTTCTTC. Encoded protein: CASSFLSGLAASYNEQFF.

This chain links TRBV5-1 with TRBJ2-7, with 7 bases aligning to TRBD1. Per the germline V gene, CDR1 is SGHRS and CDR2 is YFSETQ. V was clipped by 0 bases and J by 0 bases; unmatched bases: 9. This CDR3 is built from 17 residues. The CDR3 here is CASSLASGQRSSYEQYF. DNA for the CDR3: TGCGCCAGCAGCTTGGCCTCGGGACAGAGGAGCTCCTACGAGCAGTACTTC.

The CDR3 is CAISEPGNTIYF. The CDR3, as DNA: TGTGCCATCAGTGAGCCTGGAAACACCATATATTTT. This chain uses TRBV10-3 with TRBJ1-3; unclear D gene. The V and J ends lost 2 bases and 2 bases respectively, with 1 base between them. Per the germline V gene, CDR1 is ENHRY and CDR2 is SYGVKD. The CDR3 is 12 residues long.

The chain is built from TRBV6-1 and TRBJ1-1, with TRBD1 as a possible D gene (5 bases). Trimming pared 1 base from V and 4 bases from J, leaving 10 bases between. The CDR3 sequence is 14 residues long. Germline loops: CDR1 MNHNS, CDR2 SASEGT. The CDR3 spells CASSEVQGFTEAFF. CDR3 nucleotide sequence: TGTGCCAGCAGTGAAGTCCAGGGCTTCACTGAAGCTTTCTTT.

The chain links TRBV5-1 to TRBJ1-2, with 9 bases fitting TRBD1. Per germline, CDR1 SGHRS and CDR2 YFSETQ. There are 14 residues in the CDR3. After removal of 2 bases from V and 5 bases from J, the junction contained 4 bases not matched to a gene. For the CDR3, the DNA is TGCGCCAGCAGCTTCTGGGACAGGGATTATGGCTACACCTTC. Its protein product is CASSFWDRDYGYTF. Variable domain in full (rest from reference TRBV5-1 and TRBJ1-2): KAGVTQTPRYLIKTRGQQVTLSCSPISGHRSVSWYQQTPGQGLQFLFEYFSETQRNKGNFPGRFSGRQFSNSRSEMNVSTLELGDSALYLCASSFWDRDYGYTFGSGTRLTVV.

The chain is built from TRBV9 and TRBJ2-4; possibly TRBD1 or TRBD2 for D (5 bases each). V shed 4 bases and J shed 9 bases, with 20 bases lying between them. CDR1 SGDLS and CDR2 YYNGEE come from the germline V gene. This CDR3 region has 15 residues. For the CDR3, the DNA is TGTGCCAGCAGCCTGGGGACGACCTCCGTAGGCATTCAGTACTTC. Protein product: CASSLGTTSVGIQYF.

The chain carries TRBV5-1 and TRBJ1-2, with D perhaps matching TRBD1 (6 bases). Germline V gives CDR1 SGHRS, CDR2 YFSETQ. There are 15 residues in the CDR3. Trimming took 0 bases from V and 4 from J, leaving 13 bases between them. CDR3 nucleotides: TGCGCCAGCAGCTTGGGGGGGCAGGGACCCTATGGCTACACCTTC. It specifies CASSLGGQGPYGYTF.

The rearrangement joins TRBV2 to TRBJ2-1; 7 nucleotides align to TRBD1. The junction had 5 bases not matched to a gene; V was cut back by 11 bases and J by 4 bases. Looked up from germline, CDR1 is SNHLY and CDR2 is FYNNEI. This CDR3 is 12 amino acids long. Here the CDR3 reads CAVRGQYNEQFF. DNA of the CDR3: TGTGCCGTCCGGGGACAGTACAATGAGCAGTTCTTC.

This clone was seen only a few times. The V gene is TRBV7-9, the J gene TRBJ1-2; D is undetermined. Trimming left V 0 bases short and J 6 bases short, with 8 bases between. Per the germline V gene, CDR1 is SEHNR and CDR2 is FQNEAQ (reference sequence). The CDR3 length is 13 residues. CDR3 loop: CASSLADANGYTF. CDR3 nucleotide sequence: TGTGCCAGCAGCTTAGCGGACGCCAATGGCTACACCTTC.

This chain joins TRBV5-4 and TRBJ2-4, with 11 bases aligning to TRBD2. With 3 bases clipped from V and 0 bases from J, the junction kept 5 bases outside the gene matches. CDR1 is SGHNT, CDR2 YYREEE, per germline (reference sequence). This CDR3 contains 17 residues. The CDR3 spells CASSYTSGSLAKNIQYF. CDR3 DNA: TGTGCCAGCAGCTATACTAGCGGGAGTCTAGCCAAAAACATTCAGTACTTC.

The chain has TRBV7-9 and TRBJ2-3, with 7 bases fitting TRBD2. This CDR3 contains 18 residues. Germline-derived CDR1 and CDR2 are SEHNR and FQNEAQ (reference sequence). With 3 bases clipped from V and 1 base from J, the junction kept 13 bases outside the gene matches. In DNA, the CDR3 is TGTGCCAGCAGCTTTAGTCCCCTCGCGGGAGTGGGCACAGATACGCAGTATTTT. Its translation is CASSFSPLAGVGTDTQYF.

V is TRBV13 and J is TRBJ2-3; no clear D. V lost 5 bases, J lost 2 bases, and 5 bases lay in between. The V gene's germline CDR1 is PRHDT and CDR2 FYEKMQ (reference sequence). This CDR3 spans 12 amino acids. The CDR3 here is CASSAYTDTQYF. The CDR3, as DNA: TGTGCCAGCAGCGCCTACACAGATACGCAGTATTTT.

The V call is TRBV4-1, the J call TRBJ2-7, with D possibly being TRBD2 (6 bases). The length of the CDR3 is 15 residues. V gave up 1 base and J gave up 6 bases, with 16 bases separating them. Germline V CDR1 and CDR2: MGHRA, YSYEKL. CDR3 bases: TGCGCCAGCAGCCAAGTGGGGAGGAGGTTTGTCGAGCAGTACTTC. Its translation: CASSQVGRRFVEQYF.

This clone has more than one count but fewer than ten. This chain connects TRBV28 to TRBJ1-1; D call uncertain. The CDR3 sequence is 13 residues long. Trimming left V 2 bases short and J 3 bases short, with 7 bases between. The germline gives CDR1 MDHEN, CDR2 SYDVKM. CDR3 protein: CASSLGPHTEAFF. The CDR3 region has the DNA TGTGCCAGCAGTTTAGGTCCGCACACTGAAGCTTTCTTT. The variable domain in full, with the rest retrieved from reference TRBV28 and TRBJ1-1, is DVKVTQSSRYLVKRTGEKVFLECVQDMDHENMFWYRQDPGLGLRLIYFSYDVKMKEKGDIPEGYSVSREKKERFSLILESASTNQTSMYLCASSLGPHTEAFFGQGTRLTVV.

There are a few counts of this clone. The chain employs TRBV21-1 and TRBJ2-5; TRBD2 reflects the table's D call only, with no check against the DNA. TRBV21-1 counts as a pseudogene. This CDR3 has 12 amino acids. CDR3 DNA: TGTGCCAGCAGCAAAGCTCGACTGGCCACGTACTTC. This encodes CASSKARLATYF.

The chain employs TRBV7-3 and TRBJ2-2; 7 bases agree with TRBD2. Germline V gene data show CDR1 as SGHTA and CDR2 as FQGTGA. Trimming took 5 bases from V and 0 from J; bases not matched to a gene: 6. This CDR3 spans 16 amino acids. CDR3 in DNA: TGTGCCAGCAGCACTCGTGGGGGGGCGAACACCGGGGAGCTGTTTTTT. Its translation is CASSTRGGANTGELFF. The variable domain in full, completed from reference TRBV7-3 and TRBJ2-2, reads GAGVSQTPSNKVTEKGKYVELRCDPISGHTALYWYRQSLGQGPEFLIYFQGTGAADDSGLPNDRFFAVRPEGSVSTLKIQRTERGDSAVYLCASSTRGGANTGELFFGEGSRLTVL.

The CDR3 loop reads CASSADREDTQYF. The CDR3 DNA reads as TGTGCCAGCAGCGCCGACAGAGAAGATACGCAGTATTTT. The chain uses TRBV11-2 and TRBJ2-3; D is perhaps TRBD1 (5 bases). There are 13 residues in the CDR3. V was shortened by 5 bases and J by 5 bases, with 11 bases between the two germline ends. In germline, CDR1 is SGHAT, CDR2 FQNNGV.

This chain uses TRBV5-1 with TRBJ1-1; 7 bases are shared with TRBD1. CDR1 is SGHRS and CDR2 is YFSETQ in the germline V gene. CDR3 length: 15 amino acids. V shed 4 bases and J 4 bases; nucleotides not matched to a gene: 10. DNA of the CDR3: TGCGCCAGCAGCGCTCGACAGGGTTATGGCACTGAAGCTTTCTTT. Encoded protein: CASSARQGYGTEAFF.

This chain uses TRBV6-5 with TRBJ2-7, with D possibly TRBD1 on 5 matching bases. In germline, CDR1 is MNHEY, CDR2 SVGAGI. V was cut by 7 bases and J by 2 bases, with 18 bases left in between. The CDR3 contains 15 residues. CDR3 sequence reads: CASTLFPDTTYEQYF. CDR3 nucleotides: TGTGCCAGCACCCTTTTCCCGGACACTACCTACGAGCAGTACTTC.

This clone was seen only a few times. The chain employs TRBV7-9 and TRBJ1-3; 10 nucleotides line up with TRBD1. CDR1 SEHNR and CDR2 FQNEAQ come from the germline V gene (reference sequence). The CDR3 is 15 residues long. J gave up 4 bases and V 3 bases, and 3 bases lay outside the gene matches. This chain's CDR3 is CASSFGQGEGNTIYF. CDR3 DNA sequence: TGTGCCAGCAGCTTTGGACAGGGGGAAGGAAACACCATATATTTT.

The V gene is TRBV18, the J gene TRBJ1-3, with D unresolved. The V gene lost 6 bases and the J gene lost 0 bases, with 18 bases spanning the gap. Germline V lookup: CDR1 KGHSH, CDR2 LQKENI. The CDR3 runs 17 residues. Here the CDR3 reads CASSRTEPGISGNTIYF. CDR3 DNA: TGTGCCAGCTCCCGAACCGAACCGGGAATCTCTGGAAACACCATATATTTT.

V is TRBV7-2 and J is TRBJ2-7, with 13 bases fitting TRBD2. The CDR3 has 19 residues. V shed 0 bases and J 5 bases; nucleotides not matched to a gene: 13. Germline values: CDR1 SGHTA, CDR2 FQGNSA. CDR3 region: CASSLAISYGLAGDHEQYF. The CDR3 DNA follows: TGTGCCAGCAGCTTAGCGATATCTTACGGACTAGCGGGAGACCACGAGCAGTACTTC.

This chain uses TRBV6-6 with TRBJ1-2; TRBD1 agrees at 7 bases. The junction had 2 bases not matched to a gene; V was cut back by 1 base and J by 3 bases. CDR3 length: 14 amino acids. Germline lookup yields CDR1 MNHNY and CDR2 SVGAGI (reference sequence). The CDR3 sequence is CASSYYGTDYGYTF. CDR3 nucleotides: TGTGCCAGCAGTTACTACGGGACAGACTATGGCTACACCTTC.

This clone was recorded once. V usage is TRBV4-2 and J usage is TRBJ2-3, with 8 bases that match TRBD2. CDR3 size: 13 residues. Germline V gene data show CDR1 as LGHNA and CDR2 as YNFKEQ. CDR3: CACSGISTDTQYF. The CDR3 DNA sequence: TGTGCTTGTAGCGGGATAAGCACAGATACGCAGTATTTT.